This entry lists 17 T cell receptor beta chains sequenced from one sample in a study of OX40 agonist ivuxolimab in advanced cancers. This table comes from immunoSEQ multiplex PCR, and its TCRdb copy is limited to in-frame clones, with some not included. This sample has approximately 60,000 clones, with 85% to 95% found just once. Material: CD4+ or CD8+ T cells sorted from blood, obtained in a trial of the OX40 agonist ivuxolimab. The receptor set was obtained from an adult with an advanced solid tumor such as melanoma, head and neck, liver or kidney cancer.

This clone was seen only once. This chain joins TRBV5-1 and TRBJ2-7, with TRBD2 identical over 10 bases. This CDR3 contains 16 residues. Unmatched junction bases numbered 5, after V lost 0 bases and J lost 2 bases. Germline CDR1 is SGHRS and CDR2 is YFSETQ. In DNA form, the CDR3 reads TGCGCCAGCAGCTTGGTCGGAGCGGGAGGGACCTACGAGCAGTACTTC. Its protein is CASSLVGAGGTYEQYF.

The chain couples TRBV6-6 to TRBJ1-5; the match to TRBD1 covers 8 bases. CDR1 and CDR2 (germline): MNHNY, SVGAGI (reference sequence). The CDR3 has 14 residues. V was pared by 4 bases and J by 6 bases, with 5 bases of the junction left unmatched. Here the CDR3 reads CASSWGTGRQPQHF. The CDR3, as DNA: TGTGCCAGCAGTTGGGGGACAGGCCGTCAGCCCCAGCATTTT.

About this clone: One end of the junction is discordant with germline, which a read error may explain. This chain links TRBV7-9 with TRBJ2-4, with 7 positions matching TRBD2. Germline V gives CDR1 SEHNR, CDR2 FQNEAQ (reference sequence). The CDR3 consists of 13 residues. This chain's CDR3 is CASSSPDGGENDF. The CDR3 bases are TGTGCCAGCAGCTCTCCCGATGGGGGGGAAAATGACTTC.

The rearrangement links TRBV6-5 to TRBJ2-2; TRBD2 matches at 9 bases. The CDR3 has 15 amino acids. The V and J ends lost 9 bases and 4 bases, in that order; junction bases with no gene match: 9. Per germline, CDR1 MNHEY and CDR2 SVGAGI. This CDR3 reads CASNDYSGSTGELFF. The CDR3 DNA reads TGTGCCAGTAACGACTATAGCGGGAGCACCGGGGAGCTGTTTTTT.

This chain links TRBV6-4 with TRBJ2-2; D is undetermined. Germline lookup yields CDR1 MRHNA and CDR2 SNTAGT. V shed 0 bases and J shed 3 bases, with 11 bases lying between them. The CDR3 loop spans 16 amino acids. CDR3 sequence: CASSDSGRSDTGELFF. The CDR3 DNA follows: TGTGCCAGCAGTGACTCTGGGCGCTCCGACACCGGGGAGCTGTTTTTT.

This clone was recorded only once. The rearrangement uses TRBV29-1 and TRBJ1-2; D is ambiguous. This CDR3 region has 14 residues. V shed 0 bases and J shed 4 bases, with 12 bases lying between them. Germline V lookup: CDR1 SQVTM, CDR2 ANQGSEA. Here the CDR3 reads CSVEDDERIYGYTF. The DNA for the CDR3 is TGCAGCGTTGAAGATGACGAGAGAATCTATGGCTACACCTTC.

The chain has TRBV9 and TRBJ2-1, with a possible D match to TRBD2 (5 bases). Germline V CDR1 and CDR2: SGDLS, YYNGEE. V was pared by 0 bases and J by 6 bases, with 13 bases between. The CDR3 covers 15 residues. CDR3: CASSVEMGVGNEQFF. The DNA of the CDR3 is TGTGCCAGCAGCGTAGAGATGGGAGTAGGCAATGAGCAGTTCTTC.

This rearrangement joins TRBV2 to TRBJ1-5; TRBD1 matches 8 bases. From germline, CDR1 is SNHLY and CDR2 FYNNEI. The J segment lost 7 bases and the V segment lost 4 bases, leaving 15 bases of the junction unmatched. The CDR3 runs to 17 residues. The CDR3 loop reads CASSAGTGQRIEQPQHF. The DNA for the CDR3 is TGTGCCAGCAGTGCAGGGACAGGACAGCGAATAGAGCAGCCCCAGCATTTT.

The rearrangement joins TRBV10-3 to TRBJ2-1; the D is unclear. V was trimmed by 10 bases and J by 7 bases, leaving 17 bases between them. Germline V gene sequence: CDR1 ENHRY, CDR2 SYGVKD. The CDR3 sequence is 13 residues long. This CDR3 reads CATVPDVANEQFF. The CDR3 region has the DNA TGTGCCACCGTACCGGATGTGGCGAATGAGCAGTTCTTC.

CDR3 amino acids: CAWRDTGLGVLYNSPLHF. Here the CDR3 DNA reads TGTGCCTGGAGGGATACCGGACTGGGTGTCCTCTATAATTCACCCCTCCACTTT. J is TRBJ1-6 and V is TRBV30; D is unresolved. The ends were cut back, 3 bases at V and 3 bases at J, with 21 bases in the middle. The CDR3 sequence is 18 residues long. Per germline, CDR1 GTSNPN and CDR2 SVGIG (reference sequence).

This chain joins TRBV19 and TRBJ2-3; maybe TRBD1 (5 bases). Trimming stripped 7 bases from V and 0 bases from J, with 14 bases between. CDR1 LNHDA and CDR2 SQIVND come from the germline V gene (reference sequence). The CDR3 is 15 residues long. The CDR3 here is CASTARVSSTDTQYF. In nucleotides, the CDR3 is TGTGCCAGTACCGCCAGGGTTAGTAGCACAGATACGCAGTATTTT.

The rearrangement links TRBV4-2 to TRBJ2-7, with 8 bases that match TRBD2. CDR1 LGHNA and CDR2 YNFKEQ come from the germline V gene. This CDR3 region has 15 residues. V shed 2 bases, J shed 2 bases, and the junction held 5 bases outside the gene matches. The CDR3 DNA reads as TGTGCCAGCAGCCAACTTCCTAGCGGGCCCTACGAGCAGTACTTC. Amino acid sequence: CASSQLPSGPYEQYF.

This CDR3 reads CASSPQGSNTEAFF. CDR3 nucleotides: TGTGCCAGCAGCCCCCAGGGGTCGAACACTGAAGCTTTCTTT. The chain uses TRBV6-5 and TRBJ1-1; TRBD1 is a possible D gene (6 bases). Germline V gene lookup returns CDR1 MNHEY and CDR2 SVGAGI. This CDR3 is 14 amino acids long. V shed 6 bases and J shed 1 base, with 12 bases lying between them.

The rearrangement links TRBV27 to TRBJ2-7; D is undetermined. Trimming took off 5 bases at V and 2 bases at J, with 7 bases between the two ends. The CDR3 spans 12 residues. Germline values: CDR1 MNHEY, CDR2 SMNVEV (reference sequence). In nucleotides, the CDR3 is TGTGCCAGCAGTCCCCGGCCCTACGAGCAGTACTTC. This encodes CASSPRPYEQYF.

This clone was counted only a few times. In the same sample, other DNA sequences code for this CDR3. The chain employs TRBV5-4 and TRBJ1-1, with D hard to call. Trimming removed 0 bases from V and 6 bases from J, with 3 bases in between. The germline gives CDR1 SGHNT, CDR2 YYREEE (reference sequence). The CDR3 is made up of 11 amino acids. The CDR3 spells CASSLGPEAFF. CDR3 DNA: TGTGCCAGCAGCTTGGGACCTGAAGCTTTCTTT.

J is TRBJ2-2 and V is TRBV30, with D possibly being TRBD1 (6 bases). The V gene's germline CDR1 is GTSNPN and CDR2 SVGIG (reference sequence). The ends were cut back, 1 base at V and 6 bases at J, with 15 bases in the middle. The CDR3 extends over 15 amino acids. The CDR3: CAWSGTEGLAGELFF. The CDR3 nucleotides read TGTGCCTGGAGTGGGACAGAGGGTCTCGCCGGGGAGCTGTTTTTT.

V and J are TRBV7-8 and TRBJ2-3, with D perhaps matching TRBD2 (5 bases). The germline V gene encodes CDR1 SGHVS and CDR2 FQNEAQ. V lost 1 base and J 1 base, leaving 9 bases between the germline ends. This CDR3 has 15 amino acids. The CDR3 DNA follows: TGTGCCAGCAGCTTAGGAGGGCACGGCACAGATACGCAGTATTTT. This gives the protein CASSLGGHGTDTQYF.